This is a list of T cell receptor beta chains from one sample in a study of regulatory T cells in long-lasting Graves disease. TCRdb independently ran MiXCR on the multiplex PCR reads; one entry per CDR3 protein. The data show more than 650,000 distinct CDR3 sequences, about 30% seen once. The sequencing here drew on peripheral blood mononuclear cells (PBMCs), taken when the disease was refractory, from a patient treated with antithyroid drugs. The receptors here all came from a female donor with Graves disease. Each CDR3 is given with its conserved first and last residue. A D gene is named only where the DNA matches it firmly. The size entry is marked missing in some rows and otherwise reads once, few, many or a size class.

V gene,D gene,J gene,clone size,CDR3 length,CDR3 DNA,CDR3 protein
TRBV7-9,TRBD1,TRBJ1-1,few,16,TGTGCCAGCAGATTATATCGACAGGGGATGAACACTGAAGCTTTCTTT,CASRLYRQGMNTEAFF
TRBV7-3,-,TRBJ1-2,-,14,TGTGCCAGCAGCTTAGCCGGGGCGGATTATGGCTACACCTTC,CASSLAGADYGYTF
TRBV5-1,TRBD1,TRBJ2-2,few,15,TGCGCCAGCAGACTGCGGACAGGGGACACCGGGGAGCTGTTTTTT,CASRLRTGDTGELFF
TRBV29-1,-,TRBJ2-6,-,14,TGCAGCGTGACCCGGCCGACTGGGGCCAACGTCCTGACTTTC,CSVTRPTGANVLTF
TRBV29-1,TRBD1,TRBJ1-1,-,14,TGCAGCGTTGCTCGGACAGGGGGCATTAATGTAGCTTTCTTT,CSVARTGGINVAFF
TRBV7-9,TRBD1,TRBJ1-2,-,13,TGTGCCACCGGACAGGGAGATAACTATGGCTACACCTTC,CATGQGDNYGYTF
TRBV24-1,TRBD1,TRBJ1-5,-,15,TGTGCCACCAGTGATGGGGGGACAGGGATTCAGCCCCAGCATTTT,CATSDGGTGIQPQHF
TRBV28,TRBD1,TRBJ2-6,-,16,TGTGCCAGCAGTTTACCGGACAGGGCTGGGGCCAACGTCCTGACTTTC,CASSLPDRAGANVLTF
TRBV6-5,-,TRBJ1-1,-,18,TGTGCCAGCAGTTACAAAGGCAGGGGCGTCGATCGGAACACTGAAGCTTTCTTT,CASSYKGRGVDRNTEAFF
TRBV2,TRBD1,TRBJ1-1,many,15,TGTGCCAGCACCCAGACAGGGGGGCGGAACACTGAAGCTTTCTTT,CASTQTGGRNTEAFF
TRBV7-2,-,TRBJ1-2,-,14,TGTGCCAGCAGCCCCGGCGATGGTAACTATGGCTACACCTTC,CASSPGDGNYGYTF
TRBV10-1,-,TRBJ1-2,-,16,TGCGCCAGCAGTGAGTCAGTAGGTCAGGGAGTATATGGCTACACCTTC,CASSESVGQGVYGYTF
TRBV20-1,TRBD2,TRBJ2-7,many,13,TGCAGTGCTAGTTCTAGCGGGGGTTACGAGCAGTACTTC,CSASSSGGYEQYF
TRBV12-3/TRBV12-4,TRBD1,TRBJ2-2,many,16,TGTGCCAGCACCCAACGGACAGGGTGGGGCACCGGGGAGCTGTTTTTT,CASTQRTGWGTGELFF
TRBV29-1,TRBD1,TRBJ1-1,few,13,TGCAGCGTCGGGACAGGGGGCGGAACTGAAGCTTTCTTT,CSVGTGGGTEAFF
TRBV2,TRBD2,TRBJ2-7,few,14,TGTGCCAGCACTGCAAGGACTAGCGTGGAGGAGCAGTACTTC,CASTARTSVEEQYF
TRBV28,-,TRBJ1-1,few,16,TGTGCCAGCAGTACCTTACTGGGGGGCTTGAACACTGAAGCTTTCTTT,CASSTLLGGLNTEAFF
TRBV6-1,TRBD1,TRBJ1-6,-,15,TGTGCCAGCAGGCGGACAGGGGGCGATGGTTCACCCCTCCACTTT,CASRRTGGDGSPLHF
TRBV11-1,TRBD2,TRBJ2-3,-,22,TGTGCCAGCAGCTTAAGACGGCTAGCGGGAGGGACCGACCCCTCTGGCACAGATACGCAGTATTTT,CASSLRRLAGGTDPSGTDTQYF
TRBV7-2,TRBD2,TRBJ2-5,few,16,TGTGCCAGCAGCTCGGGACTAGCGGGAGTAACTGAGACCCAGTACTTC,CASSSGLAGVTETQYF
TRBV14,-,TRBJ2-1,few,13,TGTGCCAGCAGCCAAGTTCGGGTGGGTGAGCAGTTCTTC,CASSQVRVGEQFF
TRBV6-1,-,TRBJ1-6,-,16,TGTGCCAGCAGTACACCGACAGAGATCAATAATTCACCCCTCCACTTT,CASSTPTEINNSPLHF
TRBV27,-,TRBJ1-6,many,16,TGTGCCAGCAGTCCCCGGCGGGGCAGAATAAATTCACCCCTCCACTTT,CASSPRRGRINSPLHF
TRBV6-1,TRBD2,TRBJ2-3,-,15,TGTGCCAGCAGAGATAGCGGGAGTTATACAGATACGCAGTATTTT,CASRDSGSYTDTQYF
TRBV20-1,-,TRBJ1-5,-,15,TGCAGTGCTAGAGGGCTAGGGCAGGACAATCAGCCCCAGCATTTT,CSARGLGQDNQPQHF
TRBV6-1,TRBD2,TRBJ2-7,-,17,TGTGCCAGCAGTGTGGAGGTAGCGGGTGCCTTGAAATCCGAGCAGTACTTC,CASSVEVAGALKSEQYF
TRBV19,TRBD1,TRBJ1-1,-,15,TGTGCCAGCAGACAGGGTCTAAAAAGATCGGAGGAAGCTTTCTTT,CASRQGLKRSEEAFF
TRBV10-2,TRBD1,TRBJ2-5,few,13,TGCGCCAGCAGGATGACAGGGACAGAGACCCAGTACTTC,CASRMTGTETQYF
TRBV5-1,-,TRBJ2-3,-,16,TGCGCCAGCAGCCGCACTAGGGGGGCCCTCACAGATACGCAGTATTTT,CASSRTRGALTDTQYF
TRBV28,-,TRBJ1-5,-,12,TGTGCCCACCGCCGCGCGGATCAGCCCCAGCATTTT,CAHRRADQPQHF
TRBV28,-,TRBJ1-5,-,11,TGTGCCAGCAGTTCACAGTGGCCCCAGCATTTT,CASSSQWPQHF
TRBV7-9,-,TRBJ1-4,many,14,TGTGCCAGCAGCTCTGAGGGAACGGATGAAAAACTGTTTTTT,CASSSEGTDEKLFF
TRBV6-5,TRBD1,TRBJ1-5,many,16,TGTGCCAGCAGTTGGCAGGGGGCGATGAGCAATCAGCCCCAGCATTTT,CASSWQGAMSNQPQHF
TRBV3-1,-,TRBJ1-3,-,16,TGTGCCAGCAGCCAAATACAGAAGATCTCTGGAAACACCATATATTTT,CASSQIQKISGNTIYF
TRBV9,TRBD1,TRBJ2-2,-,16,TGTGCCAGCAGCGCACCGGGACAGCTGAACACCGGGGAGCTGTTTTTT,CASSAPGQLNTGELFF
TRBV29-1,TRBD1,TRBJ1-1,many,12,TGCAGCGTTATGACAGGGGTGACTGAAGCTTTCTTT,CSVMTGVTEAFF
TRBV19,TRBD1,TRBJ1-4,few,14,TGTGCCAGTAGTACCACCGGGACAGGCGGTAAACTGTTTTTT,CASSTTGTGGKLFF
TRBV6-1,-,TRBJ1-5,few,17,TGTGCCAGCAGTGAAATCTTGGCAGCGTATAGCAATCAGCCCCAGCATTTT,CASSEILAAYSNQPQHF
TRBV6-1,TRBD1,TRBJ1-5,-,14,TGTGCCAGCACCCGGGACAGGGCCGGTCAGCCCCAGCATTTT,CASTRDRAGQPQHF
TRBV20-1,TRBD1,TRBJ1-5,-,15,TGCAGTGCTAGAGATCCGGACAGGGGTGGCCAGCCCCAGCATTTT,CSARDPDRGGQPQHF
TRBV5-1,-,TRBJ1-5,few,14,TGCGCCAGCAGCTTGGGAGGGATCGATCAGCCCCAGCATTTT,CASSLGGIDQPQHF
TRBV11-2,-,TRBJ2-5,many,15,TGTGCCAGCAGCTTAGATCTGGGGAGACAAGAGACCCAGTACTTC,CASSLDLGRQETQYF
TRBV20-1,TRBD1,TRBJ1-2,-,14,TGCAGTGCAGCTAGGGGACAGGGAGACTATGGCTACACCTTC,CSAARGQGDYGYTF
TRBV27,TRBD1,TRBJ1-6,-,17,TGTGCCAGCAGTCGGACGCTCGGACAGGGAGGAAATTCACCCCTCCACTTT,CASSRTLGQGGNSPLHF
TRBV2,-,TRBJ1-6,many,15,TGTGCCAGCAGTGGGTCGAGAGGAGAGGGTTCACCCCTCCACTTT,CASSGSRGEGSPLHF